Presented here are 31 T cell receptor beta chains from one specimen sequenced in a study of CD8 T cells in ankylosing spondylitis. Regarding the study as a whole: What seemed typical of ankylosing spondylitis blood was a TCR beta motif built from roughly 8 highly homologous variants.

These receptors lack a known antigen. TCRdb processed the 5' RACE reads anew with MiXCR; each CDR3 protein has one entry. This table has approximately 550,000 distinct CDR3 sequences, about an eighth appearing once. The sample comprised blood, either unsorted or a sorted T cell fraction (not recorded which). The receptors come from a male donor with ankylosing spondylitis.

This clonotype was counted only a few times. J is TRBJ2-3 and V is TRBV20-1, with 8 bases aligning to TRBD2. This CDR3 contains 15 residues. Germline V gene sequence: CDR1 DFQATT, CDR2 SNEGSKA (reference sequence). This chain's CDR3 is CSPTGKRGFTDTQYF. CDR3 nucleotides: TGCAGCCCTACGGGGAAGCGGGGGTTCACAGATACGCAGTATTTT.

The chain is built from TRBV25-1 and TRBJ2-3; TRBD1 matches 9 bases. Germline trimming cut 5 bases from V and 5 bases from J; bases unmatched to any gene: 5. CDR3 size: 14 residues. Germline loops: CDR1 MGHDK, CDR2 SYGVNS. The CDR3 here is CASSSDRGGDTQYF. The CDR3 nucleotides read TGTGCCAGCAGTAGCGACAGGGGGGGAGATACGCAGTATTTT.

This clonotype has a handful of counts. V and J are TRBV12-3 or TRBV12-4 and TRBJ2-3; tentative D call: TRBD2 (5 bases). Between the trimmed V and J ends, which lost 1 base and 3 bases, there was a span of 20 bases. This CDR3 comprises 18 residues. The CDR3 DNA reads as TGTGCCAGCAGTTTAGGCTTATCCCTACGAGCGGTTACAGATACGCAGTATTTT. Translation: CASSLGLSLRAVTDTQYF.

This clonotype was observed a few times. DNA of the CDR3: TGTGCCAGCAGGACTAGCGGGGACGGGGCCGGGGAGCTGTTTTTT. This codes for CASRTSGDGAGELFF. J is TRBJ2-2 and V is TRBV6-1, with 11 bases fitting TRBD2. This CDR3 spans 15 amino acids. V dropped 6 bases and J dropped 6; count of bases not matched to a gene: 6. Looked up from germline, CDR1 is MNHNS and CDR2 is SASEGT.

This clonotype was seen a few times. Written as DNA, the CDR3 is TGCGCCAGCAAGGACGGGGATGGCTACACCTTC. This encodes CASKDGDGYTF. The chain carries TRBV10-2 and TRBJ1-2; D is undetermined. V lost 7 bases to trimming and J lost 6 bases, with 9 bases between them. Germline V gene sequence: CDR1 WSHSY, CDR2 SAAADI. The CDR3 has 11 amino acids.

The chain carries TRBV10-2 and TRBJ2-1; TRBD2 matches at 8 bases. Per germline, CDR1 WSHSY and CDR2 SAAADI. This CDR3 comprises 17 residues. With V trimmed by 6 bases and J by 3 bases, 13 bases remained unmatched. Written as DNA, the CDR3 is TGCGCCAGCAGCCCCGACTTGTTAGCGGGGATCTACAATGAGCAGTTCTTC. Its protein is CASSPDLLAGIYNEQFF.

The sample holds a few counts of this clonotype. The V and J genes are TRBV12-3 or TRBV12-4 and TRBJ1-1, with 9 positions matching TRBD1. Trimming at V came to 4 bases and at J to 4 bases, leaving 10 bases not matched to a gene. The CDR3 sequence is 16 residues long. CDR3 in DNA: TGTGCCAGCAGTTCTCGACAGGGGGATCGGCGCACTGAAGCTTTCTTT. It specifies CASSSRQGDRRTEAFF.

Ten or more counts support this clonotype. The chain has TRBV7-2 and TRBJ2-2, with D unresolved. The CDR3 is made up of 15 amino acids. The V gene's germline CDR1 is SGHTA and CDR2 FQGNSA. V dropped 1 base and J dropped 6 bases, with 12 bases sitting between them. The CDR3 DNA reads as TGTGCCAGCAGCTTAGTGGTCCGAACTTCCGGGGAGCTGTTTTTT. Translation: CASSLVVRTSGELFF. Together with reference TRBV7-2 and TRBJ2-2, the CDR3 gives the full variable domain: GAGVSQSPSNKVTEKGKDVELRCDPISGHTALYWYRQSLGQGLEFLIYFQGNSAPDKSGLPSDRFSAERTGGSVSTLTIQRTQQEDSAVYLCASSLVVRTSGELFFGEGSRLTVL.

This clonotype was found many times. This CDR3 reads CSARAGPGSYNEQFF. The CDR3 coding sequence is TGCAGTGCTAGGGCGGGCCCGGGCTCCTACAATGAGCAGTTCTTC. This chain links TRBV20-1 with TRBJ2-1; D possibly corresponds to TRBD2 (5 bases). The germline gives CDR1 DFQATT, CDR2 SNEGSKA (reference sequence). The CDR3 is 15 amino acids. V lost 3 bases and J 0 bases, leaving 12 bases between the germline ends.

This clonotype was observed a handful of times. This chain links TRBV5-1 with TRBJ2-3, with 12 bases that match TRBD2. J was trimmed by 3 bases and V by 7 bases; bases with no gene match: 3. The CDR3 contains 14 residues. Germline CDR1 SGHRS, CDR2 YFSETQ. The CDR3 here is CASGTSGGTDTQYF. CDR3 DNA: TGCGCCAGCGGCACTAGCGGGGGGACAGATACGCAGTATTTT. The complete variable domain, with remaining parts taken from reference TRBV5-1 and TRBJ2-3, reads KAGVTQTPRYLIKTRGQQVTLSCSPISGHRSVSWYQQTPGQGLQFLFEYFSETQRNKGNFPGRFSGRQFSNSRSEMNVSTLELGDSALYLCASGTSGGTDTQYFGPGTRLTVL.

This clonotype occurred a few times. The rearrangement links TRBV7-2 to TRBJ2-2; no clear D gene. Trimming took 1 base from V and 4 from J, leaving 16 bases between them. The germline V gene encodes CDR1 SGHTA and CDR2 FQGNSA. CDR3 length: 17 residues. CDR3 residues: CASSLGAVAWATGELFF. CDR3 coding DNA: TGTGCCAGCAGCTTAGGTGCAGTGGCCTGGGCCACCGGGGAGCTGTTTTTT.

J is TRBJ1-1 and V is TRBV5-1; unclear D gene. The germline V gene has CDR1 SGHRS and CDR2 YFSETQ. V lost 4 bases to trimming and J lost 4 bases, with 17 bases between them. The CDR3 covers 15 residues. CDR3 in amino acids: CASSREVGVGTEAFF. CDR3 in DNA: TGCGCCAGCAGCCGGGAGGTCGGGGTGGGCACTGAAGCTTTCTTT.

This rearrangement joins TRBV12-5 to TRBJ2-6, with D maybe TRBD1 (5 bases). Germline assignment: CDR1 LGHNT and CDR2 FRNRAP. CDR3 size: 14 residues. The germline V and J ends were trimmed by 7 bases and 1 base, with 8 bases remaining between them. Here the CDR3 reads CASARASGANVLTF. Here the CDR3 DNA reads TGTGCTAGTGCCAGGGCTTCTGGGGCCAACGTCCTGACTTTC. The full variable domain, with the rest looked up from reference TRBV12-5 and TRBJ2-6, is DARVTQTPRHKVTEMGQEVTMRCQPILGHNTVFWYRQTMMQGLELLAYFRNRAPLDDSGMPKDRFSAEMPDATLATLKIQPSEPRDSAVYFCASARASGANVLTFGAGSRLTVL.

This clonotype was seen a few times. This chain links TRBV6-1 with TRBJ1-1, with D possibly matching TRBD1 (6 bases). Between the trimmed V and J ends, which lost 3 bases and 2 bases, there was a span of 13 bases. Germline lookup yields CDR1 MNHNS and CDR2 SASEGT. CDR3 length equals 15 residues. CDR3 loop: CASSDMGRGNTEAFF. CDR3 nucleotides: TGTGCCAGCAGTGACATGGGCAGGGGAAACACTGAAGCTTTCTTT.

The chain joins TRBV7-2 to TRBJ2-7; TRBD2 aligns across 10 bases. Per germline, CDR1 SGHTA and CDR2 FQGNSA. The CDR3 is 15 amino acids. V trimming: 2 bases; J trimming: 5 bases; junction bases outside the gene matches: 6. The CDR3 sequence: CASSLFGLAGDEQYV. The CDR3, as DNA: TGTGCCAGCAGCTTATTCGGGCTAGCGGGAGACGAGCAGTACGTC.

The chain links TRBV18 to TRBJ1-1, with 7 bases lining up with TRBD1. This CDR3 spans 16 amino acids. Germline loops: CDR1 KGHSH, CDR2 LQKENI. V shed 4 bases, J shed 6 bases, and the junction held 14 bases outside the gene matches. The CDR3 spells CASSLDREWGFSEAFF. CDR3 nucleotides: TGTGCCAGCTCACTTGACAGGGAGTGGGGCTTCTCTGAAGCTTTCTTT.

This chain joins TRBV5-1 and TRBJ2-2; 10 nucleotides line up with TRBD2. V trimming: 0 bases; J trimming: 7 bases; junction bases outside the gene matches: 6. This CDR3 comprises 16 residues. Germline V gives CDR1 SGHRS, CDR2 YFSETQ. CDR3 bases: TGCGCCAGCAGCTTGGAAGCTAGCGGGAGCCACGGGGAGCTGTTTTTT. This codes for CASSLEASGSHGELFF.

This clonotype has a handful of counts. The chain uses TRBV27 and TRBJ1-1, with 8 bases fitting TRBD1. The CDR3 consists of 16 residues. Trimming at V came to 5 bases and at J to 4 bases, leaving 12 bases not matched to a gene. Germline-derived CDR1 and CDR2 are MNHEY and SMNVEV (reference sequence). As DNA, the CDR3 is TGTGCCAGCAGTATAATCCCGACAGGGGTGCTCACTGAAGCTTTCTTT. It translates to CASSIIPTGVLTEAFF.

The genes are TRBV9 and TRBJ2-3; 9 bases fit TRBD2. This CDR3 is built from 14 residues. J lost 6 bases, V lost 2 bases, and 4 bases had no gene match. Germline V gives CDR1 SGDLS, CDR2 YYNGEE. In DNA form, the CDR3 reads TGTGCCAGCAGCGTGGGACTAGCAGCCGATACGCAGTATTTT. Translation: CASSVGLAADTQYF.

This rearrangement joins TRBV11-2 to TRBJ1-1; D unresolved. V lost 5 bases and J 11 bases, leaving 18 bases between the germline ends. This CDR3 spans 13 amino acids. From germline, CDR1 is SGHAT and CDR2 FQNNGV. Here the CDR3 reads CASSPGRYSWAFF. CDR3 nucleotides: TGTGCCAGCAGCCCCGGACGGTATTCCTGGGCTTTCTTT.

This clonotype has only a few counts. J is TRBJ1-2 and V is TRBV5-4; D perhaps matches TRBD1 (5 bases). V dropped 4 bases and J dropped 4 bases, with 17 bases sitting between them. The CDR3 is 15 residues long. The V gene's germline CDR1 is SGHNT and CDR2 YYREEE (reference sequence). CDR3 amino acids: CASSPAGPSGYGYTF. In DNA form, the CDR3 reads TGTGCCAGCAGCCCGGCGGGGCCCTCAGGCTATGGCTACACCTTC.

This clonotype occurred many times. The chain employs TRBV7-2 and TRBJ2-1; a weak D match, TRBD1 (7 bases). The CDR3 contains 15 residues. Per the germline V gene, CDR1 is SGHTA and CDR2 is FQGNSA. The V gene lost 5 bases and the J gene lost 6 bases, with 17 bases spanning the gap. The CDR3 here is CASSIRTGGTNEQFF. In DNA, the CDR3 is TGTGCCAGCAGCATTCGGACAGGAGGGACCAATGAGCAGTTCTTC.

This rearrangement joins TRBV7-7 to TRBJ2-1, with D uncertain. Germline assignment: CDR1 SSHAT and CDR2 FNYEAQ (reference sequence). Trimming took 5 bases from V and 1 from J, leaving 18 bases between them. CDR3 length equals 17 residues. The CDR3: CASSPDPAVGSYNEQFF. The CDR3 DNA follows: TGTGCCAGCAGCCCTGATCCGGCTGTCGGTTCCTACAATGAGCAGTTCTTC.

This clonotype came up a few times. V is TRBV6-1 and J is TRBJ1-5, with D tentatively TRBD1 (5 bases). The CDR3 has 15 residues. Germline values: CDR1 MNHNS, CDR2 SASEGT. Trimming pared 6 bases from V and 0 bases from J, leaving 12 bases between. The CDR3 DNA is TGTGCCAGCAGAGTCAGGGCGCGTAGCAATCAGCCCCAGCATTTT. The encoded protein is CASRVRARSNQPQHF.

The chain has TRBV4-1 and TRBJ2-7, with 9 bases lining up with TRBD2. Germline V gives CDR1 MGHRA, CDR2 YSYEKL. The CDR3 contains 17 residues. J gave up 4 bases and V 4 bases, and 14 bases lay outside the gene matches. In DNA form, the CDR3 reads TGCGCCAGCAGCCCCTTCCCCGGGACTAGCATCTGGTACGAGCAGTACGTC. Translation gives CASSPFPGTSIWYEQYV.

This clonotype was seen a handful of times. The gene calls are TRBV12-3 or TRBV12-4 and TRBJ2-1; 13 bases line up with TRBD2. The CDR3 has 15 residues. The ends lost 7 bases at V and 6 bases at J; junction bases unmatched: 6. The CDR3 loop reads CASTPGLAGPNEQFF. CDR3 in DNA: TGTGCCAGCACCCCGGGACTAGCGGGACCCAATGAGCAGTTCTTC.

The CDR3 reads CASSARQGEKETQYF. The CDR3 DNA reads as TGTGCCAGCTCAGCTCGACAGGGCGAAAAAGAGACCCAGTACTTC. V is TRBV18 and J is TRBJ2-5, with TRBD1 matching 7 bases. This CDR3 contains 15 residues. Germline trimming cut 5 bases from V and 3 bases from J; bases unmatched to any gene: 9. Per germline, CDR1 KGHSH and CDR2 LQKENI.

This clonotype has a handful of counts. The chain couples TRBV5-4 to TRBJ2-1, with D unresolved. The V end lost 2 bases, the J end lost 9 bases, and 12 bases lay between the germline ends. This CDR3 comprises 13 residues. CDR1 SGHNT and CDR2 YYREEE come from the germline V gene (reference sequence). CDR3 DNA: TGTGCCAGCAGCTTAGATCCTGCAGTTGAGCAGTTCTTC. It translates to CASSLDPAVEQFF.

This clonotype was seen more than once but under ten times. This chain connects TRBV7-6 to TRBJ2-5; 7 bases agree with TRBD2. This CDR3 spans 15 amino acids. Looked up from germline, CDR1 is SGHVS and CDR2 is FNYEAQ. V trimming: 0 bases; J trimming: 4 bases; junction bases outside the gene matches: 5. In DNA form, the CDR3 reads TGTGCCAGCAGCTTAGCAGGCGGGAGCGGAGAGACCCAGTACTTC. This codes for CASSLAGGSGETQYF.

V is TRBV15 and J is TRBJ1-2, with TRBD1 as a possible D gene (5 bases). CDR1 is LNHNV, CDR2 YYDKDF, per germline (reference sequence). The CDR3 is made up of 14 amino acids. V shed 4 bases and J shed 4 bases, with 13 bases lying between them. The CDR3 region is CATSKASGGYGYTF. CDR3 DNA sequence: TGTGCCACCAGCAAAGCCTCCGGGGGCTATGGCTACACCTTC.

For this clonotype: A much bigger clone sits one base away, suggesting this may be a read error. The chain combines TRBV5-1 with TRBJ2-7, with D tentatively TRBD2 (5 bases). Germline V gene sequence: CDR1 SGHRS, CDR2 YFSETQ. The CDR3 length is 14 residues. V shed 2 bases and J shed 7 bases, with 16 bases lying between them. The CDR3 sequence is CASSFEAESGEQYV. In nucleotides, the CDR3 is TGCGCCAGCAGCTTCGAGGCCGAATCGGGGGAGCAGTACGTC.